The rows below give T cell receptor beta chains drawn from one sample of a study of OX40 agonist ivuxolimab in advanced cancers. Measured with immunoSEQ multiplex PCR; TCRdb has only the in-frame clones, and not every one. The sample has 40,000 to 50,000 clones, 75% to 90% seen once. This specimen consisted of CD4+ or CD8+ T cells sorted from blood, obtained in a trial of the OX40 agonist ivuxolimab. These receptors were taken from an adult with an advanced solid tumor such as melanoma, head and neck, liver or kidney cancer. The CDR3 runs from the conserved cysteine through the conserved F or W. D genes are given only for firm matches. Rows may omit the clone size; those that give it use once, few, many or a size class.

j_call | d_call | clone_size | v_call | cdr3_nt | cdr3_aa
TRBJ2-7 | NA | NA | TRBV7-6 | TGTGCCAGCAGCTCTGGCATGGGGCCAGTCCCCTACGAGCAGTACTTC | CASSSGMGPVPYEQYF
TRBJ2-2 | NA | NA | TRBV11-3 | TGTGCCAGCAGCTTCGGCACCGGGGAGCTGTTTTTT | CASSFGTGELFF
TRBJ1-1 | NA | NA | TRBV11-2 | TGTGCCAGCAGCTCCAACATTGAAGCTTTCTTT | CASSSNIEAFF
TRBJ2-7 | TRBD2 | NA | TRBV19 | TGTGCCAGTAGCCCGGCCGGGACTAGCGGCGCCTCCTACGAGCAGTACTTC | CASSPAGTSGASYEQYF
TRBJ2-3 | NA | NA | TRBV7-8 | TGTGCCAGCAGCAAACCCCTCGGGGTCGGAGACACAGATACGCAGTATTTT | CASSKPLGVGDTDTQYF
TRBJ2-7 | NA | once | TRBV29-1 | TGCAGCGTTATTAGGGTAGGCGAGCAGTACTTC | CSVIRVGEQYF
TRBJ1-4 | NA | once | TRBV7-6 | TGTGCCAGCAGCTTAGTGATTACGGCAACTAATGAAAAACTGTTTTTT | CASSLVITATNEKLFF
TRBJ1-6 | NA | NA | TRBV12-5 | TGTGCTAGTGGTTTCGGGGGATTATATAATTCACCCCTCCACTTT | CASGFGGLYNSPLHF
TRBJ1-1 | NA | NA | TRBV5-1 | TGCGCCAGCAGCCCGTGGAAGGGGAGCACTGAAGCTTTCTTT | CASSPWKGSTEAFF
TRBJ2-2 | TRBD2 | NA | TRBV5-6 | TGTGCCAGCAGCTTGGTAGCGGGAGGTACCGGGGAGCTGTTTTTT | CASSLVAGGTGELFF
TRBJ2-7 | NA | NA | TRBV7-9 | TGTGCCAGCAGCCTGTCCTACGAGCAGTACTTC | CASSLSYEQYF
TRBJ2-3 | NA | NA | TRBV5-6 | TGTGCCAGCAGCTGGGGGAGAAACACAGATACGCAGTATTTT | CASSWGRNTDTQYF
TRBJ2-1 | NA | NA | TRBV9 | TGTGCCAGCAGCGTAGAGGGGCGCACCTACAATGAGCAGTTCTTC | CASSVEGRTYNEQFF
TRBJ1-1 | TRBD1 | NA | TRBV7-9 | TGTGCCAGCAGCTTAGCGACAGGGGCGTTCGACAACACTGAAGCTTTCTTT | CASSLATGAFDNTEAFF
TRBJ1-1 | NA | NA | TRBV15 | TGTGCCACCAGCAGAGGGGCAGGATACACTGAAGCTTTCTTT | CATSRGAGYTEAFF
TRBJ2-7 | NA | once | TRBV9 | TGTGCCAGCAGCGTTGGGGACTACGAGCAGTACTTC | CASSVGDYEQYF
TRBJ1-2 | NA | NA | TRBV4-1 | TGCGCCAGCAGCCAAGTGGTTCGGTCACCCAACTATGGCTACACCTTC | CASSQVVRSPNYGYTF
TRBJ2-7 | NA | many | TRBV29-1 | TGCAGCGTTGAGGCGCTTGGCGGGAATTCCTACGAGCAGTACTTC | CSVEALGGNSYEQYF
TRBJ1-5 | TRBD1 | NA | TRBV6-5 | TGTGCCAGCGGACAGGGGGCTTCACAGCCCCAGCATTTT | CASGQGASQPQHF
TRBJ2-3 | NA | NA | TRBV7-6 | TGTGCCAGCAGCTTAGGGGGCGGGGCGCGGGCCACAGATACGCAGTATTTT | CASSLGGGARATDTQYF
TRBJ1-5 | NA | few | TRBV5-4 | TGTGCCAGCAGCTTGGGGGATCAGCCCCAGCATTTT | CASSLGDQPQHF
TRBJ1-2 | NA | NA | TRBV11-2 | TGTGCCAGCAGCTTAGGGAGCCAGACGTCTGGCTACACCTTC | CASSLGSQTSGYTF
TRBJ2-1 | TRBD2 | few | TRBV7-2 | TGTGCCAGCAGCTTAGCTTGGGTCGGGACTAGCGGGGGCTCCTACAATGAGCAGTTCTTC | CASSLAWVGTSGGSYNEQFF
TRBJ2-7 | TRBD2 | NA | TRBV5-6 | TGTGCCAGCGCGCAGGGGTGGGCTAGCGGGAATCTATACGAGCAGTACTTC | CASAQGWASGNLYEQYF
TRBJ1-1 | NA | NA | TRBV4-3 | TGCGCCAGCAGCCAAGATCGGGGGGGGAACACTGAAGCTTTCTTT | CASSQDRGGNTEAFF
TRBJ1-4 | NA | few | TRBV7-9 | TGTGCCAGCAGCTTAGGAATTAGTGAAAAACTGTTTTTT | CASSLGISEKLFF
TRBJ2-6 | NA | few | TRBV5-5 | TGTGCCAGCAGCTTAGTTTGGAGGTTGACGCCTGGGGCCAACGTCCTGACTTTC | CASSLVWRLTPGANVLTF
TRBJ1-2 | NA | NA | TRBV5-4 | TGTGCCAGCAGCTTGAATTGGGGAAGGGATGGCTACACCTTC | CASSLNWGRDGYTF
TRBJ1-1 | NA | NA | TRBV4-3 | TGCGCCAGCAGCCAATTGACCAGGGCTGAAGCTTTCTTT | CASSQLTRAEAFF
TRBJ1-1 | NA | NA | TRBV4-2 | TGTGCCAGCAGCCAAGTCCTGGGGGCGCGGCACACTGAAGCTTTCTTT | CASSQVLGARHTEAFF
TRBJ2-7 | NA | NA | TRBV9 | TGTGCCAGCAGCGCCCGGGACAACTACGAGCAGTACTTC | CASSARDNYEQYF
TRBJ2-3 | TRBD2 | NA | TRBV29-1 | TGCAGCGTTGAGGGAGGGACCTTGGGGACAGATACGCAGTATTTT | CSVEGGTLGTDTQYF
TRBJ2-5 | NA | NA | TRBV19 | TGTGCCAGTAGTATCACGGACACCTACCAAGAGACCCAGTACTTC | CASSITDTYQETQYF
TRBJ2-7 | NA | NA | TRBV28 | TGTGCCAGCAACTACCTCCGAGCCGGCGAGCAGTACTTC | CASNYLRAGEQYF
TRBJ1-5 | NA | NA | TRBV6-5 | TGTGCCAGCAGTTACAGGGCACTCGATAGCAATCAGCCCCAGCATTTT | CASSYRALDSNQPQHF
TRBJ2-7 | TRBD1 | NA | TRBV5-8 | TGTGCCAGCAGCCCAGAGGGGGCAGGAGCCTACGAGCAGTACTTC | CASSPEGAGAYEQYF
TRBJ2-3 | NA | NA | TRBV20-1 | TGCAGTGCTAGAGGGGGTGATACGCAGTATTTT | CSARGGDTQYF
TRBJ2-5 | NA | NA | TRBV29-1 | TGCAGCGCCCAATCCGGACGGGTCAGGGAGACCCAGTACTTC | CSAQSGRVRETQYF
TRBJ2-5 | TRBD2 | NA | TRBV5-1 | TGCGCCAGCGCCCTCGGACTAGCGGGAGTTGGGGAGACCCAGTACTTC | CASALGLAGVGETQYF
TRBJ1-1 | NA | NA | TRBV4-1 | TGCGCCAGCAGCCAAGGGGCCCACATGAACACTGAAGCTTTCTTT | CASSQGAHMNTEAFF
TRBJ2-3 | NA | NA | TRBV2 | TGTGCCAGCTGGGTCCTCTCCCAGGATACGCAGTATTTT | CASWVLSQDTQYF
TRBJ2-7 | TRBD1 | NA | TRBV28 | TGTGCCATCCCGGACAGGGCGAAGTCCTACGAGCAGTACTTC | CAIPDRAKSYEQYF
TRBJ2-1 | NA | NA | TRBV6-5 | TGTGCCAGCACCCAATACACCAATGAGCAGTTCTTC | CASTQYTNEQFF
TRBJ2-3 | NA | NA | TRBV6-6 | TGTGCCAGCAGCGATGACAGATTCACAGATACGCAGTATTTT | CASSDDRFTDTQYF
TRBJ2-3 | TRBD1 | NA | TRBV5-7 | TGTGCCAGCACAAACCCGGGACAGGGATTCACAGATACGCAGTATTTT | CASTNPGQGFTDTQYF
TRBJ2-3 | TRBD2 | NA | TRBV5-5 | TGTGCCAGCAGCCCCCAATTGACTAGCGGGGGAATGAGAGATACGCAGTATTTT | CASSPQLTSGGMRDTQYF
TRBJ2-1 | NA | NA | TRBV9 | TGTGCCAGCAGCGCCTCCTACAATGAGCAGTTCTTC | CASSASYNEQFF